These T cell receptor beta chains were read from a single sample in a study of cytomegalovirus exposure and HLA in healthy donors. Profiling relied on immunoSEQ multiplex PCR, and the TCRdb table lists in-frame clones only, not all of them. Of about 130,000 clones in the sample, around 94% were seen once. Sequencing was performed on PBMCs. These receptors came from a woman under 30 in good health and CMV-seronegative. CDR3s include the opening cysteine and the closing phenylalanine or tryptophan. Clone size is shown for a subset of rows, as once, few, many or a class of expanded clone.

cdr3_aa j_call clone_size v_call
CASSPRLLAEYTGELFF TRBJ2-2 - TRBV18
CASKTAGGPNEQFF TRBJ2-1 - TRBV10-2
CASSLSGGRGNTIYF TRBJ1-3 once TRBV5-1
CASSRYLQWYRTYEQYF TRBJ2-7 few TRBV11-3
CASGGQNYGYTF TRBJ1-2 - TRBV4-1
CASSSTTGYEQYF TRBJ2-7 - TRBV7-2
CASSVASGVDTEAFF TRBJ1-1 - TRBV2
CASSLDRGRNEQFF TRBJ2-1 - TRBV5-4
CASSQDDGWREKLFF TRBJ1-4 - TRBV4-2
CASSLVLNFSNQPQHF TRBJ1-5 - TRBV5-1
CASTSSTYNEQFF TRBJ2-1 - TRBV5-1
CASSPGTDHQPQHF TRBJ1-5 - TRBV28
CASSTRNTGELFF TRBJ2-2 - TRBV19
CSPTRGYEQFF TRBJ2-1 - TRBV29-1
CASRRGGGTGELFF TRBJ2-2 - TRBV28
CASLPRGSGGSHTDTQYF TRBJ2-3 - TRBV28
CASSQVLTGAGNTIYF TRBJ1-3 - TRBV4-1
CAVHRDRQNTEAFF TRBJ1-1 few TRBV6-1
CASRRDGTDTQYF TRBJ2-3 - TRBV6-5
CASSSRGRVGNTEAFF TRBJ1-1 - TRBV2
CASSTENIAGGPPNTGELFF TRBJ2-2 - TRBV18
CASSSGTRRQETQYF TRBJ2-5 - TRBV5-1
CASSENTGGYNEQFF TRBJ2-1 - TRBV6-1
CASSGAAFRGLQTEQYF TRBJ2-7 - TRBV6-1
CASSLGQANEKLFF TRBJ1-4 - TRBV7-6